What follows is one TCR beta chain and its context. Its antigen remains undetermined. The input lacks base qualities; no much larger clone sits a single base away. The T-cell fraction in tumor and uninvolved lung tissue was provided by TCR sequencing with the immunoSEQ assay. The source study handled its data this way. To analyze survival, patients were divided into a high T-cell fraction group (upper tertile) and a low T-cell fraction group (lower two tertiles), and the two groups were compared using a log-rank test. A signed-rank test was used to test differences in T-cell fraction between paired tumor and uninvolved lung samples. Imported from immuneACCESS, the table was reduced by TCRdb to in-frame sequences with V and J called. These copies leave out some clones; in studies compared against another copy, an unresolved V gene accounts for under half, and the cause of the remainder is not known. Clone size and V and J calls were adopted from that table, with D and trimming inferred from the DNA. The sample table contains 15,000 to 20,000 clones; only one count was recorded for 40% to 45% of them. The top ten clonotypes cover about 16% of the sample.

The sample is drawn from a study of tumor-infiltrating lymphocytes in localized non-small cell lung cancer listed by TCRdb under 2021. As for the study more broadly: The cohort included patients whose samples were collected after neoadjuvant chemotherapy, as well as both smokers and never-smokers and several histologies. Alongside flow cytometry, multiplex immunofluorescence, RNA-seq, exome sequencing and proteomics, TCR sequencing was applied to the same patients as one of several integrated assays. From each patient came resected tumor tissue plus uninvolved lung tissue from that same patient, and the uninvolved lung tissue was described as non-adjacent to the tumor. The paired tumor versus uninvolved lung comparison of immunoSEQ T-cell fraction included roughly 60 patients. The overall ICON cohort was composed of over a hundred surgical patients with localized non-small cell lung cancer whose tumors were resected.

The full study reports these points: Tumor T-cell fraction from TCR sequencing was not associated with recurrence-free survival (p = 0.61). TCR-derived T-cell fraction did not differ between the flow cytometry-defined immunotypes IM1 (good prognosis) and IM2 (poor prognosis). In line with immunofluorescence CD3 counts, TCRbeta sequencing supported higher T cell infiltration in tumors compared with uninvolved lung tissue. Assay coverage varied across patients depending on available tissue quantity, so only a subset of the cohort had TCR sequencing. Because different assays used different pieces of the same tissue, technical variation could not be distinguished from intratumor heterogeneity.

ICON enrollment began in 2016, and the last patient was enrolled in late 2018. In a subcohort of around 77 patients, fresh tumor and matched uninvolved tissue were collected for in-depth immune analyses, with TCR sequencing among those analyses. TCR sequencing was performed on DNA isolated from bulk tissue, without cell sorting. The sequence was collected from a human donor with non-small cell lung cancer. Sequencing input: lung tumor tissue.

The CDR3 is CASSPDSQETQYF. The DNA sequence is as follows: TGTGCCAGCAGCCCCGACAGCCAAGAGACCCAGTACTTC. The chain links TRBV5-4 with TRBJ2-5; the D segment could be TRBD1, given 5 matching bases. The CDR3 sequence holds 13 residues, the cysteine and phenylalanine included. Only the CDR3 DNA is retained, 39 bases long and in frame from the first base. CDR1 and CDR2, looked up from the germline V gene (reference sequence), are SGHNT and YYREEE. V is cut by 4 bases and J by 1 base, and the space between the germline ends is 8 bases.